One and the same sample provided the 15 T cell receptor beta chains below, sequenced in a study of tumor-infiltrating lymphocytes in primary liver carcinoma. With a constant-region primer, TCR beta cDNA was made from approximately 500 ng of total RNA. Slightly modified ARM-PCR, run as three nested multiplex PCR rounds, produced the TCR beta libraries. TRBV1-TRBV30 forward and Cbeta reverse primers drove the first two approximately 10-cycle rounds. TCRdb processed the multiplex PCR reads anew with MiXCR; each CDR3 protein has one entry. The table shows 310,000 or so distinct CDR3 sequences, with 50% to 60% occurring only once. Extraction also yielded germline DNA, while blood RNA was obtained from unsorted whole blood. The source material was peripheral blood. The receptors come from a woman in her twenties or thirties with primary liver carcinoma and hepatitis B virus infection.

A note on this clonotype: At one end the junction does not follow the germline gene, possibly because of a read error. The rearrangement links TRBV14 to TRBJ2-3; 8 positions match TRBD1. There are 16 residues in the CDR3. Germline loops: CDR1 SGHDN, CDR2 FVKESK. This CDR3 is CASSRRTGRITGTQYF. CDR3 in DNA: TGTGCCAGCAGCCGCCGGACAGGGAGAATCACAGGTACGCAGTATTTT. Supplemented by reference TRBV14 and TRBJ2-3, the full variable domain reads EAGVTQFPSHSVIEKGQTVTLRCDPISGHDNLYWYRRVMGKEIKFLLHFVKESKQDESGMPNNRFLAERTGGTYSTLKVQPAELEDSGVYFCASSRRTGRITGTQYFGPGTRLTVL.

This clonotype has at least ten counts. V gene TRBV30 combines with J gene TRBJ2-7, with 8 bases aligning to TRBD1. The CDR3 extends over 13 amino acids. V lost 2 bases, J lost 9 bases, and 9 bases stayed unmatched. Looked up from germline, CDR1 is GTSNPN and CDR2 is SVGIG (reference sequence). The CDR3 nucleotides are TGTGCCTGGAGTCCCGGGACAGGCCCCGCGCAGTACTTC. It codes for CAWSPGTGPAQYF. Combining the CDR3 with reference TRBV30 and TRBJ2-7 gives the whole variable domain SQTIHQWPATLVQPVGSPLSLECTVEGTSNPNLYWYRQAAGRGLQLLFYSVGIGQISSEVPQNLSASRPQDRQFILSSKKLLLSDSGFYLCAWSPGTGPAQYFGPGTRLTVT.

Details on this clonotype: At one end, the junction sequence differs from germline, possibly due to a read error. The chain combines TRBV11-2 with TRBJ2-3, with D possibly being TRBD2 (6 bases). The CDR3 covers 15 residues. The V gene's germline CDR1 is SGHAT and CDR2 FQNNGV. The CDR3: CASSLLGLAPDTQYF. For the CDR3, the DNA is TGTGCCAGCAGCTTATTAGGGCTAGCGCCAGATACACAGTATTTT.

The table lists this clonotype with a few counts. At one of its ends the junction is not consistent with the germline gene, which may arise from a read error. CDR3 sequence reads: CASSLEGDPLEAYEQYF. CDR3 bases: TGTGCTAGCAGCTTGGAGGGCGACCCCTTGGAAGCCTACGAGCAGTACTTC. V is TRBV5-4 and J is TRBJ2-7, with D perhaps TRBD2 (6 bases). Looked up from germline, CDR1 is SGHNT and CDR2 is YYREEE (reference sequence). There are 17 residues in the CDR3.

This clonotype was observed a few times. The V and J genes are TRBV7-9 and TRBJ2-1; weak D call: TRBD2 (5 bases). V was pared by 3 bases and J by 7 bases, with 7 bases between. The CDR3 runs to 12 residues. Germline V gives CDR1 SEHNR, CDR2 FQNEAQ (reference sequence). Here the CDR3 DNA reads TGTGCCAGCAGCTTCGAGGGAAATGAGCAGTTCTTC. It is translated as CASSFEGNEQFF.

This clonotype occurred a few times. One end of the junction is discordant with germline, which a read error may explain. This chain links TRBV28 with TRBJ2-1, with 9 bases aligning to TRBD2. Germline assignment: CDR1 MDHEN and CDR2 SYDVKM. The CDR3 covers 13 residues. CDR3 in amino acids: CASSLGLANEQFF. The CDR3 DNA follows: TGTGCTAGCAGTTTGGGACTAGCAAATGAGCAGTTCTTC. Together with reference TRBV28 and TRBJ2-1, the CDR3 gives the full variable domain: DVKVTQSSRYLVKRTGEKVFLECVQDMDHENMFWYRQDPGLGLRLIYFSYDVKMKEKGDIPEGYSVSREKKERFSLILESASTNQTSMYLCASSLGLANEQFFGPGTRLTVL.

The chain joins TRBV7-8 to TRBJ2-1; possibly TRBD2 for D (7 bases). V was trimmed by 6 bases and J by 5 bases, leaving 14 bases between them. The length of the CDR3 is 14 residues. CDR1 is SGHVS, CDR2 FQNEAQ, per germline. CDR3 in DNA: TGTGCCAGCAGTGTTCAAGGGGGGGACAATGAGCAGTTCTTC. This sequence encodes CASSVQGGDNEQFF.

Concerning this clonotype: Germline is not matched at one junction end, which may reflect a read error. The chain uses TRBV11-1 and TRBJ2-5; 9 positions match TRBD2. CDR3 length equals 14 residues. Germline-derived CDR1 and CDR2 are SGHAT and FQDESV (reference sequence). CDR3 region: CASSPLAGSETKYF. CDR3 DNA: TGTGCCAGCAGCCCCCTAGCGGGAAGTGAGACCAAGTACTTC. Using reference TRBV11-1 and TRBJ2-5 for the parts outside the CDR3, the full variable domain is EAEVAQSPRYKITEKSQAVAFWCDPISGHATLYWYRQILGQGPELLVQFQDESVVDDSQLPKDRFSAERLKGVDSTLKIQPAELGDSAMYLCASSPLAGSETKYFGPGTRLLVL.

This clonotype was detected many times. J is TRBJ2-5 and V is TRBV5-5, with TRBD2 matching over 11 bases. There are 16 residues in the CDR3. Germline values: CDR1 SGHKS, CDR2 YYEKEE (reference sequence). V shed 0 bases, J shed 5 bases, and the junction held 6 bases outside the gene matches. The CDR3 spells CASSLALAGGGETQYF. The CDR3 bases are TGTGCCAGCAGCTTGGCCTTAGCGGGAGGGGGCGAGACCCAGTACTTC.

The chain links TRBV7-4 to TRBJ2-7; 7 bases agree with TRBD1. Trimming removed 1 base from V and 6 bases from J; junction bases left unmatched: 6. Per the germline V gene, CDR1 is SGHVT and CDR2 is SQSDAQ. The CDR3 extends over 14 amino acids. CDR3: CASSLGQGSREQYF. As DNA, the CDR3 is TGTGCCAGCAGCTTAGGACAGGGAAGTCGCGAGCAGTACTTC.

The rearrangement joins TRBV5-4 to TRBJ1-2; weak D call: TRBD1 (5 bases). Germline CDR1 is SGHNT and CDR2 is YYREEE (reference sequence). This CDR3 spans 14 amino acids. V lost 3 bases, J lost 2 bases, and 11 bases lay in between. CDR3 residues: CASSSAGRNYGYTF. The CDR3, as DNA: TGTGCCAGCAGCTCGGCAGGGAGGAACTATGGCTACACCTTC.

This clonotype was seen only a few times. This chain links TRBV6-5 with TRBJ1-5; the D is unclear. V lost 5 bases and J lost 0, with 11 bases in between. The CDR3 is made up of 15 amino acids. CDR1 and CDR2 (germline): MNHEY, SVGAGI. As DNA, the CDR3 is TGTGCCAGCAGTCTGTCAGTCCCTAGCAATCAGCCCCAGCATTTT. As protein: CASSLSVPSNQPQHF.

The chain has TRBV11-2 and TRBJ2-3; the match to TRBD2 covers 7 bases. This CDR3 spans 13 amino acids. CDR1 is SGHAT, CDR2 FQNNGV, per germline. The J segment lost 5 bases and the V segment lost 6 bases, leaving 5 bases of the junction unmatched. In nucleotides, the CDR3 is TGTGCCAGCAGTAGGACTAGGAGAGATACGCAGTATTTT. Its protein is CASSRTRRDTQYF.

V gene TRBV18 combines with J gene TRBJ1-1, with TRBD1 matching over 7 bases. The CDR3 is made up of 15 amino acids. Germline V lookup: CDR1 KGHSH, CDR2 LQKENI. The V gene end was trimmed by 5 bases and the J gene end by 0 bases; junction bases not matched to a gene: 6. The chain's CDR3 is CASSAVGQMNTEAFF. CDR3 DNA: TGTGCCAGCTCAGCCGTGGGACAGATGAACACTGAAGCTTTCTTT. The variable domain in full, completed from reference TRBV18 and TRBJ1-1, reads NAGVMQNPRHLVRRRGQEARLRCSPMKGHSHVYWYRQLPEEGLKFMVYLQKENIIDESGMPKERFSAEFPKEGPSILRIQQVVRGDSAAYFCASSAVGQMNTEAFFGQGTRLTVV.

V is TRBV12-3 or TRBV12-4 and J is TRBJ1-4, with 9 nucleotides matching TRBD1. J was trimmed by 5 bases and V by 3 bases; bases with no gene match: 13. The CDR3 totals 18 residues. DNA of the CDR3: TGTGCCAGCAGTTTGGGGGACAGGGTTTTCTGTCCCAATGAAAAACTGTTTTTT. It codes for CASSLGDRVFCPNEKLFF.